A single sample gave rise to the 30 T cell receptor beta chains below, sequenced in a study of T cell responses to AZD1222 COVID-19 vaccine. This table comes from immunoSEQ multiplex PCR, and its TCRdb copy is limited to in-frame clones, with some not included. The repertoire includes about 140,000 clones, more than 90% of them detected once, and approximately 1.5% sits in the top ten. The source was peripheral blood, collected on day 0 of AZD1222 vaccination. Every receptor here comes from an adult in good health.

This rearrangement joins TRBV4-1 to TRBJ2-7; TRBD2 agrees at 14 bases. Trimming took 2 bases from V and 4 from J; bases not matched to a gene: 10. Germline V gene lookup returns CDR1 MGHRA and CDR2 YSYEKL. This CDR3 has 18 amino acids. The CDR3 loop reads CASSQFPSRTSGGYEQYF. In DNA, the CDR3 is TGCGCCAGCAGCCAATTCCCCTCCCGGACTAGCGGGGGGTACGAGCAGTACTTC.

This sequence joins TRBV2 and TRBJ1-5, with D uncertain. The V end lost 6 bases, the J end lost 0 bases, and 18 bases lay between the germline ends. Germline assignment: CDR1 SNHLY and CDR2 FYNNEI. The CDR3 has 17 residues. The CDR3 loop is CASSPEIGIYSNQPQHF. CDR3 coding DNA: TGTGCCAGCAGCCCCGAGATAGGGATTTATAGCAATCAGCCCCAGCATTTT.

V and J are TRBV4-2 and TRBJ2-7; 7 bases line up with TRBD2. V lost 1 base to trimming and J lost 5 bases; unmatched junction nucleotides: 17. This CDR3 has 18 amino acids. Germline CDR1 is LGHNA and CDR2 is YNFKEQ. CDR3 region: CASSQARGGGWLSNEQYF. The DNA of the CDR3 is TGTGCCAGCAGCCAAGCTAGGGGCGGGGGATGGCTAAGTAACGAGCAGTACTTC.

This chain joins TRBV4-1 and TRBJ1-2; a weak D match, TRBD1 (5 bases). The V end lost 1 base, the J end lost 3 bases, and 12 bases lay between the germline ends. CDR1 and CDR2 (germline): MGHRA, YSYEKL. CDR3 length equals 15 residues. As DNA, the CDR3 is TGCGCCAGCAGCCAAGTACTCGGGGGGGACTATGGCTACACCTTC. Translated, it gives CASSQVLGGDYGYTF.

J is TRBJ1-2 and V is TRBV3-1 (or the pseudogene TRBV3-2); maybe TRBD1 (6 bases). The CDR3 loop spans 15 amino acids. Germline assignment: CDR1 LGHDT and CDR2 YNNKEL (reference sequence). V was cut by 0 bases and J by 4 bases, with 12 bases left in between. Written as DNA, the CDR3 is TGTGCCAGCAGCCAAGAGACGCGGGGGCTCTATGGCTACACCTTC. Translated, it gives CASSQETRGLYGYTF.

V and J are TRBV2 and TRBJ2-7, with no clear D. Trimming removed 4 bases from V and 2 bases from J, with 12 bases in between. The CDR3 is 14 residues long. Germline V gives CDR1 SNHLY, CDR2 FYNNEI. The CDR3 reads CASSAYLRAYEQYF. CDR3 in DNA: TGTGCCAGCAGTGCGTATCTTCGGGCCTACGAGCAGTACTTC.

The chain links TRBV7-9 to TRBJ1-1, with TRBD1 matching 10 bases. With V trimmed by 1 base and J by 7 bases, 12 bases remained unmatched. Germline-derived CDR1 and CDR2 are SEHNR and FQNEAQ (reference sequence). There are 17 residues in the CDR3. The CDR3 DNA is TGTGCCAGCAGCTTAGGACCCCCGGGACAGGGGTCGGGTGAAGCTTTCTTT. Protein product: CASSLGPPGQGSGEAFF.

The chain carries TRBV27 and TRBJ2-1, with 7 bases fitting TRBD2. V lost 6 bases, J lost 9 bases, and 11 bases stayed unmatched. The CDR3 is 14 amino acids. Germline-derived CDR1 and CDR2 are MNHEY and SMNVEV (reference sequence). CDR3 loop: CASSGPREAGEQFF. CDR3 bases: TGTGCCAGCAGCGGCCCTCGGGAGGCCGGTGAGCAGTTCTTC.

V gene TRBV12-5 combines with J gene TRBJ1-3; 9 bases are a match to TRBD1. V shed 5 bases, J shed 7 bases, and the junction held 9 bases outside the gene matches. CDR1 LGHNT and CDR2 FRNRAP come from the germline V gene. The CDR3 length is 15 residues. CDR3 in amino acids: CASGPRDREENTIYF. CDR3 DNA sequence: TGTGCTAGTGGTCCGCGGGACAGGGAGGAGAACACCATATATTTT.

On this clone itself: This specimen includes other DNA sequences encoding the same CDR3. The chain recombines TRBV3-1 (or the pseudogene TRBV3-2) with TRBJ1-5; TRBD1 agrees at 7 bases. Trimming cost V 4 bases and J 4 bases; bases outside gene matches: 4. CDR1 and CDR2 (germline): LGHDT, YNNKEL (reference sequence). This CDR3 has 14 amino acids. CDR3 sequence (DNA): TGTGCCAGCAGCCGGACAGGAGGGAATCAGCCCCAGCATTTT. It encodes CASSRTGGNQPQHF.

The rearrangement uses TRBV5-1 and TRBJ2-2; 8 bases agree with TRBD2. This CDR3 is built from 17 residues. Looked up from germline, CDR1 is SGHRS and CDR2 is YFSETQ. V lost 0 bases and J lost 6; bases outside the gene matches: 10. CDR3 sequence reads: CASSLEAASRGAGELFF. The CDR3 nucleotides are TGCGCCAGCAGCTTGGAGGCCGCTTCGCGGGGGGCCGGGGAGCTGTTTTTT. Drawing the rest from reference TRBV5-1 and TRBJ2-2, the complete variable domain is KAGVTQTPRYLIKTRGQQVTLSCSPISGHRSVSWYQQTPGQGLQFLFEYFSETQRNKGNFPGRFSGRQFSNSRSEMNVSTLELGDSALYLCASSLEAASRGAGELFFGEGSRLTVL.

The CDR3 sequence is CASGLIVGAVGELFF. CDR3 in DNA: TGTGCTAGTGGTTTGATAGTGGGAGCAGTCGGGGAGCTGTTTTTT. V usage is TRBV12-5 and J usage is TRBJ2-2; possible D gene TRBD2, 5 bases. The CDR3 has 15 amino acids. Trimming took 2 bases from V and 7 from J, leaving 14 bases between them. Looked up from germline, CDR1 is LGHNT and CDR2 is FRNRAP.

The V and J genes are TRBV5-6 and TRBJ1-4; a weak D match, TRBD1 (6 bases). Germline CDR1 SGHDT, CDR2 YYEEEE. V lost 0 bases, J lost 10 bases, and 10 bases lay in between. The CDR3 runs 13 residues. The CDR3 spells CASSLERGGKLFF. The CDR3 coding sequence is TGTGCCAGCAGCTTGGAGAGGGGGGGAAAACTGTTTTTT.

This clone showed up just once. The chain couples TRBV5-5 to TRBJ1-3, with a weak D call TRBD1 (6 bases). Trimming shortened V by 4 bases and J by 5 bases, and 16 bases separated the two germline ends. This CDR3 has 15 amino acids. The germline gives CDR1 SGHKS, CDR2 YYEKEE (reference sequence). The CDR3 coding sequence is TGTGCCAGCAGCCCGATGGGGCAGGGGCGAAACACCATATATTTT. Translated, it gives CASSPMGQGRNTIYF. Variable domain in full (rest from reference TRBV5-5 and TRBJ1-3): DAGVTQSPTHLIKTRGQQVTLRCSPISGHKSVSWYQQVLGQGPQFIFQYYEKEERGRGNFPDRFSARQFPNYSSELNVNALLLGDSALYLCASSPMGQGRNTIYFGEGSWLTVV.

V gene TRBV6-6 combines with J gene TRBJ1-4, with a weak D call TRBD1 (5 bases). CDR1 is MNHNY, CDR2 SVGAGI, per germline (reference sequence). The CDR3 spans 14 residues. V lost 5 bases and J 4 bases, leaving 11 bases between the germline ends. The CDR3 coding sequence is TGTGCCAGCAGTCACAGGAGGATTAATGAAAAACTGTTTTTT. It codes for CASSHRRINEKLFF.

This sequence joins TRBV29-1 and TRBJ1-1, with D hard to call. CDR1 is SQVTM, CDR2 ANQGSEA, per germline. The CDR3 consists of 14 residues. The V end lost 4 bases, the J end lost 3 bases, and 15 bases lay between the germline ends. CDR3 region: CSVGRGKRDTEAFF. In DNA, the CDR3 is TGCAGCGTTGGCCGGGGTAAGAGGGACACTGAAGCTTTCTTT. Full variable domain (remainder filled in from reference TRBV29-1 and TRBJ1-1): SAVISQKPSRDICQRGTSLTIQCQVDSQVTMMFWYRQQPGQSLTLIATANQGSEATYESGFVIDKFPISRPNLTFSTLTVSNMSPEDSSIYLCSVGRGKRDTEAFFGQGTRLTVV.

For the CDR3, the DNA is TGTGCCAGCAGCGGAGCCGGGACAGGGTACACTGAAGCTTTCTTT. Translation gives CASSGAGTGYTEAFF. The chain recombines TRBV9 with TRBJ1-1; TRBD1 matches at 9 bases. The trim removed 3 bases at V and 3 bases at J, leaving 6 bases unmatched. The CDR3 contains 15 residues. The germline gives CDR1 SGDLS, CDR2 YYNGEE. Together with reference TRBV9 and TRBJ1-1, the CDR3 gives the full variable domain: DSGVTQTPKHLITATGQRVTLRCSPRSGDLSVYWYQQSLDQGLQFLIQYYNGEERAKGNILERFSAQQFPDLHSELNLSSLELGDSALYFCASSGAGTGYTEAFFGQGTRLTVV.

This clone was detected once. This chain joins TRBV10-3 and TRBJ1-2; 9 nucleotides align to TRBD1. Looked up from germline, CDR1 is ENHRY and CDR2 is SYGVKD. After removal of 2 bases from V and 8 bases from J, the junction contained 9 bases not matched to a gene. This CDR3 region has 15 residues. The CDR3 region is CAISEKGTGSEGYTF. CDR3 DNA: TGTGCCATCAGTGAGAAAGGGACAGGGTCGGAAGGCTACACCTTC.

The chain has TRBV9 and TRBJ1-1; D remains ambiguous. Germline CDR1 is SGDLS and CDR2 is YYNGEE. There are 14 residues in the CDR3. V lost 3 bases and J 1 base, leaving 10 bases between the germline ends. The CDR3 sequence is CASSARGRNTEAFF. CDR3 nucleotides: TGTGCCAGCAGCGCCCGAGGTAGGAACACTGAAGCTTTCTTT. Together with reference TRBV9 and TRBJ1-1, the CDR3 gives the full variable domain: DSGVTQTPKHLITATGQRVTLRCSPRSGDLSVYWYQQSLDQGLQFLIQYYNGEERAKGNILERFSAQQFPDLHSELNLSSLELGDSALYFCASSARGRNTEAFFGQGTRLTVV.

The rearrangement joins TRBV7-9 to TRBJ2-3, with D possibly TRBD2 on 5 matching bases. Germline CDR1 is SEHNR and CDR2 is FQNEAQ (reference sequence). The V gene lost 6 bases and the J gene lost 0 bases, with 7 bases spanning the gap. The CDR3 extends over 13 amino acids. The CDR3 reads CASRDLSTDTQYF. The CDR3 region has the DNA TGTGCCAGCAGGGACTTAAGCACAGATACGCAGTATTTT.

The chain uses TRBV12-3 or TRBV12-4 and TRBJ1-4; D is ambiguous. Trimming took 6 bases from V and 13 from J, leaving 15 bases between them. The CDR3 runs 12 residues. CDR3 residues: CASSLQFSRLFF. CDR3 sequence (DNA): TGTGCCAGCAGCCTCCAGTTTAGTCGACTGTTTTTT.

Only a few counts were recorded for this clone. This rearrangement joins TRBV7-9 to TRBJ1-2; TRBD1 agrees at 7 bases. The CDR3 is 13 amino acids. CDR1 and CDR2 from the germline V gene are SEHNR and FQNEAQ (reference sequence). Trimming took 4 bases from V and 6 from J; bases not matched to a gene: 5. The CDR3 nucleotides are TGTGCCAGCAGCTCCCAGGGGGTTGATGGCTACACCTTC. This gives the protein CASSSQGVDGYTF.

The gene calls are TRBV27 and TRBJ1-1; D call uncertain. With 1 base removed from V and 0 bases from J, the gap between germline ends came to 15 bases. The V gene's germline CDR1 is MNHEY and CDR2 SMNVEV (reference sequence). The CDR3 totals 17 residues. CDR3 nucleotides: TGTGCCAGCAGTTTATTTAGGCTGCCAAAGATGAACACTGAAGCTTTCTTT. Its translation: CASSLFRLPKMNTEAFF.

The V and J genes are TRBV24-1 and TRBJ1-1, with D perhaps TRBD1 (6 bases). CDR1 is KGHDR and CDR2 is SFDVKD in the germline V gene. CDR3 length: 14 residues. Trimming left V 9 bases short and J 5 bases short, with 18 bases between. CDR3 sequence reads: CATSSRGGDTEAFF. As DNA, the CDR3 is TGTGCCACCTCGAGTAGGGGGGGCGATACTGAAGCTTTCTTT.

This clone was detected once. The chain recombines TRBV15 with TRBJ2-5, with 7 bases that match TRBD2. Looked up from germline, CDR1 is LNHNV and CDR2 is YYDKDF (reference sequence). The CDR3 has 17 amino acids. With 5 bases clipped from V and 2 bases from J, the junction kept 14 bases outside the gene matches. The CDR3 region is CATSPFGASGNQETQYF. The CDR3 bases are TGTGCCACCAGCCCATTCGGGGCTAGCGGCAATCAAGAGACCCAGTACTTC. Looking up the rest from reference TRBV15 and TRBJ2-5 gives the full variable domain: DAMVIQNPRYQVTQFGKPVTLSCSQTLNHNVMYWYQQKSSQAPKLLFHYYDKDFNNEADTPDNFQSRRPNTSFCFLDIRSPGLGDTAMYLCATSPFGASGNQETQYFGPGTRLLVL.

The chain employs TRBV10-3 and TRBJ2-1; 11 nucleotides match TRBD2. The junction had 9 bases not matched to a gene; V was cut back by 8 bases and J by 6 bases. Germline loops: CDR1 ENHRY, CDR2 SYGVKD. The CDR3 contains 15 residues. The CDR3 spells CAIRGTSGSFNEQFF. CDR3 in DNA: TGTGCCATCCGAGGGACTAGCGGCTCTTTCAATGAGCAGTTCTTC.

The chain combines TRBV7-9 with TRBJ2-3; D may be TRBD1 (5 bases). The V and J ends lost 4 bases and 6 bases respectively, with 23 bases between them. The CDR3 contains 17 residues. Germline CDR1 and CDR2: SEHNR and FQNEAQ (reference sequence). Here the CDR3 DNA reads TGTGCCAGCAGCTACCCGTACCAGGGCAGAAATGGGGATACGCAGTATTTT. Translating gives CASSYPYQGRNGDTQYF.

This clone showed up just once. The CDR3 region is CASSPEGLYNEQFF. CDR3 bases: TGTGCCAGCAGTCCAGAGGGCTTATACAATGAGCAGTTCTTC. The chain has TRBV5-6 and TRBJ2-1; D is possibly TRBD2 (5 bases). The ends were cut back, 5 bases at V and 4 bases at J, with 13 bases in the middle. In germline, CDR1 is SGHDT, CDR2 YYEEEE. CDR3 length: 14 amino acids.

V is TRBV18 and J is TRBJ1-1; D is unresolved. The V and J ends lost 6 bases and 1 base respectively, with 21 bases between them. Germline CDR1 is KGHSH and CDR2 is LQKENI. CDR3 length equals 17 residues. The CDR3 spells CASSPGRAWGSNTEAFF. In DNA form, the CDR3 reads TGTGCCAGCTCCCCGGGGAGAGCCTGGGGATCGAACACTGAAGCTTTCTTT.

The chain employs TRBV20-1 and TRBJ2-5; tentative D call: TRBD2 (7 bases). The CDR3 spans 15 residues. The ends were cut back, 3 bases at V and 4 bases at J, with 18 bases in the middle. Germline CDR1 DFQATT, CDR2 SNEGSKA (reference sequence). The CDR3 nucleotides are TGCAGTGCTAGTGGGGGGGGCGCGAGTTCAGAGACCCAGTACTTC. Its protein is CSASGGGASSETQYF.